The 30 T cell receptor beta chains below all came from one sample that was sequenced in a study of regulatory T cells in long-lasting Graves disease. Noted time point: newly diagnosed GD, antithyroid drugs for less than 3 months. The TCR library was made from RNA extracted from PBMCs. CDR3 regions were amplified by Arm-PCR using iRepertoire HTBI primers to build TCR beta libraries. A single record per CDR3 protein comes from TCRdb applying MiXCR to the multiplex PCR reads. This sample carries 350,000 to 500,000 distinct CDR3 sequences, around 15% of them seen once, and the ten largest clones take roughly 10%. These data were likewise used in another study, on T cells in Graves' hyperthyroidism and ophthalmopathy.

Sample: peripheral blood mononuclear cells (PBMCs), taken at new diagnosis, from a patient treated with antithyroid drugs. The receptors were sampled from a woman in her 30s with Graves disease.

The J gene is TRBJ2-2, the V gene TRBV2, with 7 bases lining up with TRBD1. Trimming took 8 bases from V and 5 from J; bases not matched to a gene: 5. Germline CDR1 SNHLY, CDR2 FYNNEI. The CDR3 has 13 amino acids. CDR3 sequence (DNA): TGTGCCAGCCGGGACAGAGTTACCGGGGAGCTGTTTTTT. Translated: CASRDRVTGELFF.

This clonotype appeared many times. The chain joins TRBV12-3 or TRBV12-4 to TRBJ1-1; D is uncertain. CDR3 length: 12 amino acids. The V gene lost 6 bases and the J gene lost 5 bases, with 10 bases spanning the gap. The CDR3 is CASSREVTEAFF. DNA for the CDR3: TGTGCCAGCAGCCGCGAAGTGACTGAAGCTTTCTTT.

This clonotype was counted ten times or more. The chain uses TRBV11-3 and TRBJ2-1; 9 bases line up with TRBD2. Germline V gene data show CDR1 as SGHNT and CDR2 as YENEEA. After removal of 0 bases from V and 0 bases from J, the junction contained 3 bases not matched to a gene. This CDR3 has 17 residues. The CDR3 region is CASSLEAGGSSYNEQFF. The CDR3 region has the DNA TGTGCCAGCAGCTTAGAGGCGGGAGGGAGCTCCTACAATGAGCAGTTCTTC.

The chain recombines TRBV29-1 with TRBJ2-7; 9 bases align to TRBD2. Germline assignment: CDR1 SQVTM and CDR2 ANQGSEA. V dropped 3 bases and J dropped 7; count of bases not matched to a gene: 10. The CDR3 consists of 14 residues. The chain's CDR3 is CSVEASGVLGEQYF. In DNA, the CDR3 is TGCAGCGTTGAGGCTAGCGGGGTCCTGGGAGAGCAGTACTTC.

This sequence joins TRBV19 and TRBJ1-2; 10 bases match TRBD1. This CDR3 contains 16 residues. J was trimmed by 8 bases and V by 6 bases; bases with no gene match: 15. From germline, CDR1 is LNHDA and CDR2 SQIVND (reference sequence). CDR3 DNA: TGTGCCAGTAGAGCCGCCAGACGACAGGGGGCAAGAGGCTACACCTTC. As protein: CASRAARRQGARGYTF.

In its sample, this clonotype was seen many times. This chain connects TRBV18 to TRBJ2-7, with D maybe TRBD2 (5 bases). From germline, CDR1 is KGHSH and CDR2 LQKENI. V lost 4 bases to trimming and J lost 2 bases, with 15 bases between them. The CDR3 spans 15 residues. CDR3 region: CASSLGGGGPYEQYF. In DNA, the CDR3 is TGTGCCAGCTCACTGGGCGGAGGAGGTCCCTACGAGCAGTACTTC.

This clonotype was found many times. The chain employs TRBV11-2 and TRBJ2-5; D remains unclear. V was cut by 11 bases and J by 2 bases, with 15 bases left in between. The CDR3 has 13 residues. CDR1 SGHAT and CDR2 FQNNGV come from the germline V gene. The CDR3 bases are TGTGCCGGGTCAGAGAATTCGCAAGAGACCCAGTACTTC. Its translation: CAGSENSQETQYF.

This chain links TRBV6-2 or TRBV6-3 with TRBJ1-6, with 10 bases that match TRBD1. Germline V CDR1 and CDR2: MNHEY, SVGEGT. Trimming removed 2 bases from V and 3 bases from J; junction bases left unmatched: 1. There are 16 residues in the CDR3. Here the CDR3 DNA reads TGTGCCAGCAGTTACGGGACAGGGGTCTATAATTCACCCCTCCACTTT. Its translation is CASSYGTGVYNSPLHF.

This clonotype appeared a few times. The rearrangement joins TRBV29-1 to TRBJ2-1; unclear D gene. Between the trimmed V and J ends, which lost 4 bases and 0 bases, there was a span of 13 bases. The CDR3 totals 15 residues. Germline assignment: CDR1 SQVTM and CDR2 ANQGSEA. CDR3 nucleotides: TGCAGCGTTGGCCCCGGATTTAGCTCCTACAATGAGCAGTTCTTC. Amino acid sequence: CSVGPGFSSYNEQFF.

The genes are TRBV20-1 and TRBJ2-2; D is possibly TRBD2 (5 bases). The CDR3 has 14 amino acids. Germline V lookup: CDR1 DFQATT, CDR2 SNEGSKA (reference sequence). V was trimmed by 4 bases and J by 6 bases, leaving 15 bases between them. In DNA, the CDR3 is TGCAGTGCTATTACGGGAAGGGCACCCGGGGAGCTGTTTTTT. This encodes CSAITGRAPGELFF.

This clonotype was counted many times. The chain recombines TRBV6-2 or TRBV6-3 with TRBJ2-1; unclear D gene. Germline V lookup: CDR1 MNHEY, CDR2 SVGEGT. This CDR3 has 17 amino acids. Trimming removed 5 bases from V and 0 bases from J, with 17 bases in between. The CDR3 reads CASSEVLTSISYNEQFF. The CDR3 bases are TGTGCCAGCAGTGAAGTACTAACAAGTATCTCCTACAATGAGCAGTTCTTC.

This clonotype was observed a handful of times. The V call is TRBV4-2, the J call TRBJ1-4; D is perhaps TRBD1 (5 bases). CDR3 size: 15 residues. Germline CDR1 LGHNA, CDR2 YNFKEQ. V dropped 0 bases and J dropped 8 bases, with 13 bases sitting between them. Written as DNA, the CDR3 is TGTGCCAGCAGCCAAGAACAGGTGGGAATGGAAAAACTGTTTTTT. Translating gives CASSQEQVGMEKLFF.

For the CDR3, the DNA is TGTGCCTGGATAAGACAGGCGACTAACTATGGCTACACCTTC. Protein: CAWIRQATNYGYTF. The J gene is TRBJ1-2, the V gene TRBV30, with a possible D match to TRBD1 (6 bases). The CDR3 is made up of 14 amino acids. Germline-derived CDR1 and CDR2 are GTSNPN and SVGIG (reference sequence). Trimming stripped 4 bases from V and 0 bases from J, with 12 bases between.

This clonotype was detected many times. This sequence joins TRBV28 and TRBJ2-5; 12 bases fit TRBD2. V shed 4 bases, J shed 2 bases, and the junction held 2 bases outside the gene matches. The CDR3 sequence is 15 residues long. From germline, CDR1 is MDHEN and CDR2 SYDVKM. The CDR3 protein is CASSWGTSGQETQYF. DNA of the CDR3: TGTGCCAGCAGTTGGGGGACTAGCGGGCAAGAGACCCAGTACTTC.

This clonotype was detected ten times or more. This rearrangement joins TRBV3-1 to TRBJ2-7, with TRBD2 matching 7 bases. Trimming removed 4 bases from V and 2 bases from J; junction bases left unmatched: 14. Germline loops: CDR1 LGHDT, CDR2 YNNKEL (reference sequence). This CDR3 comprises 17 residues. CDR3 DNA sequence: TGTGCCAGCAGCCCACTAAACCGGGGAGGGTCCCCCTACGAGCAGTACTTC. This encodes CASSPLNRGGSPYEQYF.

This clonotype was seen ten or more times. The CDR3 sequence is CASSKTGQGQLYGYTF. Written as DNA, the CDR3 is TGTGCCAGCAGCAAAACCGGCCAGGGACAGTTATATGGCTACACCTTC. This rearrangement joins TRBV2 to TRBJ1-2; TRBD1 matches at 7 bases. J lost 5 bases, V lost 6 bases, and 15 bases had no gene match. The CDR3 length is 16 residues. CDR1 is SNHLY, CDR2 FYNNEI, per germline.

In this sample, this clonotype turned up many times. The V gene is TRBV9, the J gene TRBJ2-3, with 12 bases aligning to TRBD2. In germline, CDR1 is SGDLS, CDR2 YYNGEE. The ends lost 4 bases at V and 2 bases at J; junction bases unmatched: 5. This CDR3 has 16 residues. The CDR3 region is CASSPRLAGDTDTQYF. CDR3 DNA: TGTGCCAGCAGCCCGAGACTAGCGGGAGACACAGATACGCAGTATTTT.

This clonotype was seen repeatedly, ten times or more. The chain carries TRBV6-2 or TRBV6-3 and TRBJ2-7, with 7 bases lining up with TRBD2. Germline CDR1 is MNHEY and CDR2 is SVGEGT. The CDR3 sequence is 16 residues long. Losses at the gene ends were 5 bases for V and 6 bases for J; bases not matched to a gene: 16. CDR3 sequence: CASSPSGRERRGEQYF. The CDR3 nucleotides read TGTGCCAGCAGTCCTTCGGGGCGGGAGAGGAGGGGCGAGCAGTACTTC.

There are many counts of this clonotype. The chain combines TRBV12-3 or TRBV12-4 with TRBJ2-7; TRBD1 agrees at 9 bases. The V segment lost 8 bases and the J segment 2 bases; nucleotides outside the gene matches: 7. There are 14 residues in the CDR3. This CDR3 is CASQPGQGTYEQYF. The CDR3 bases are TGTGCCAGCCAGCCGGGACAGGGAACCTACGAGCAGTACTTC.

The CDR3 loop is CASSIVSGAGTEAFF. CDR3 sequence (DNA): TGTGCCAGTAGTATAGTCTCCGGGGCGGGGACTGAAGCTTTCTTT. V is TRBV19 and J is TRBJ1-1, with D possibly TRBD1 on 5 matching bases. V was pared by 1 base and J by 5 bases, with 14 bases between. CDR3 length equals 15 residues. Germline-derived CDR1 and CDR2 are LNHDA and SQIVND (reference sequence).

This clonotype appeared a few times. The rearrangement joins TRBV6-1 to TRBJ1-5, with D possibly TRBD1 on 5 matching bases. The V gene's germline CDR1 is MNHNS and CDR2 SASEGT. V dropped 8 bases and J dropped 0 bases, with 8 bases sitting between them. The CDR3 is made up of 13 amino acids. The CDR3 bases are TGTGCCAGCGCGACAGATAGCAATCAGCCCCAGCATTTT. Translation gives CASATDSNQPQHF.

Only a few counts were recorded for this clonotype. This chain's CDR3 is CSATDLRGSTDTQYF. The CDR3 coding sequence is TGCAGTGCTACCGACTTACGCGGGAGCACAGATACGCAGTATTTT. The V gene is TRBV20-1, the J gene TRBJ2-3, with D maybe TRBD2 (5 bases). The CDR3 consists of 15 residues. V lost 4 bases and J 0 bases, leaving 14 bases between the germline ends. Germline CDR1 reads DFQATT; CDR2 reads SNEGSKA (reference sequence).

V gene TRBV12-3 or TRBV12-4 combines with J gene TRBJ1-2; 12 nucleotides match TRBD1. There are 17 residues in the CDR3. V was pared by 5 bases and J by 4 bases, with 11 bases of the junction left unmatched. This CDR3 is CASSVSGTGGVSYGYTF. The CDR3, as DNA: TGTGCCAGCAGTGTGTCCGGGACAGGGGGCGTCTCCTATGGCTACACCTTC.

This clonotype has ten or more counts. The CDR3: CASSLSAGANGYTF. CDR3 nucleotides: TGTGCCAGCAGTTTATCGGCCGGGGCGAATGGCTACACCTTC. This chain uses TRBV27 with TRBJ1-2; D may be TRBD1 (5 bases). The germline V and J ends were trimmed by 0 bases and 6 bases, with 11 bases remaining between them. The germline CDR1 and CDR2 sequences are MNHEY and SMNVEV (reference sequence). The CDR3 is 14 residues long.

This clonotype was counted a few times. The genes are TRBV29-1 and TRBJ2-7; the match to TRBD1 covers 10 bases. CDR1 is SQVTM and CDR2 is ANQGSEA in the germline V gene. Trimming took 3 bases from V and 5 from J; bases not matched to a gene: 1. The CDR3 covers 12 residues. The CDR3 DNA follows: TGCAGCGTTGAGACAGGGGGCGACGAGCAGTACTTC. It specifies CSVETGGDEQYF.

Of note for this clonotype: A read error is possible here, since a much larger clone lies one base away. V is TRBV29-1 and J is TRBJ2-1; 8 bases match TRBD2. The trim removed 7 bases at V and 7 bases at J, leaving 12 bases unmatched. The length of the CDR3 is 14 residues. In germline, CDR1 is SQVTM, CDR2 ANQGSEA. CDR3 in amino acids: CSARPAGEYNEQFF. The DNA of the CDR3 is TGCAGCGCACGACCAGCGGGAGAGTATAATGAGCAGTTCTTC.

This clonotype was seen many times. The CDR3: CASSPTRSSYNEQFF. In nucleotides, the CDR3 is TGTGCCAGCAGCCCCACTAGGAGCTCCTACAATGAGCAGTTCTTC. The chain joins TRBV7-2 to TRBJ2-1; D is possibly TRBD2 (5 bases). The V end was cut by 5 bases, the J end by 0 bases, with 11 bases between. The germline gives CDR1 SGHTA, CDR2 FQGNSA. The CDR3 extends over 15 amino acids.

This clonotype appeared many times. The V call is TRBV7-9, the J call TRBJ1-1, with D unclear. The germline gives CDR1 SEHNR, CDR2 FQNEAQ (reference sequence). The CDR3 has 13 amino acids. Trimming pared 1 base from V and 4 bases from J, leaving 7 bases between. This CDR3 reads CASSLGKGTEAFF. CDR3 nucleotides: TGTGCCAGCAGCTTAGGGAAGGGCACTGAAGCTTTCTTT. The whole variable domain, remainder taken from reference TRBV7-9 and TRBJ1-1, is DTGVSQNPRHKITKRGQNVTFRCDPISEHNRLYWYRQTLGQGPEFLTYFQNEAQLEKSRLLSDRFSAERPKGSFSTLEIQRTEQGDSAMYLCASSLGKGTEAFFGQGTRLTVV.

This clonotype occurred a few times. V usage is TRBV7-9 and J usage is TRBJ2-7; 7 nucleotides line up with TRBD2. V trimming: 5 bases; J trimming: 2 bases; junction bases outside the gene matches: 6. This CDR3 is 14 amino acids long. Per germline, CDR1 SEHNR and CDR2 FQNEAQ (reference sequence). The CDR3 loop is CASSESGATYEQYF. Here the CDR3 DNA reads TGTGCCAGCAGCGAAAGCGGGGCGACCTACGAGCAGTACTTC.

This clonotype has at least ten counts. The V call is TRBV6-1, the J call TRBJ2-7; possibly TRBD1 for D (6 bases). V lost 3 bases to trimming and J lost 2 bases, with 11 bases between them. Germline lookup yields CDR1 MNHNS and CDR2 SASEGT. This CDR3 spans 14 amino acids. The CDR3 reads CASSEAGVPYEQYF. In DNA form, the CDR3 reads TGTGCCAGCAGTGAGGCAGGGGTTCCCTACGAGCAGTACTTC.